This TCR delta chain was recovered during a study of gamma-delta T cells after stem cell transplantation. TCRdb re-called the RT-PCR reads using CATT. The sample contains 1,500 to 2,000 delta-chain clones, about 2.1% of which appear only once. This clone was counted between two and nine times. TCRdb attributes to this sequence the protein of a much larger clone, which differs from the DNA translation at residue 4; a read error is likely, and the protein displayed is translated from the DNA. Trimming took 5 bases from V and 0 from J; bases not matched to a gene: 11. Germline V gene lookup returns CDR1 GEAIGNYY and CDR2 EKD. The CDR3 has 18 amino acids.

V is TRDV2 and J is TRDJ1, with TRDD3 matching over 13 bases. The clonotype was recovered from a human donor. It is not recorded whose cells these are; they may come from a transplant donor. Sequenced material: gamma-delta T cells. CDR3 nucleotide sequence: TGTGCCTGTGGCTCAGTACTGGGGGATACGCTGCACACCGATAAACTCATCTTT. It translates to CACGSVLGDTLHTDKLIF.